A selection of T cell receptor beta chains follows, all from one sample in a study of shared T cell receptors in the human thymus. The table came from immunoSEQ multiplex PCR; TCRdb's copy has only in-frame clones and leaves some out. The sample consists of roughly 710,000 clones, over 75% of them appearing once. The data were also submitted as part of a second study, on human thymus T cells.

The sample taken for sequencing was thymocytes. These receptors were taken from a girl under three years old with a congenital heart defect. CDR3s include the opening cysteine and the closing phenylalanine or tryptophan. A D gene is named only where the DNA matches it firmly. Clone size is shown for a subset of rows, as once, few, many or a class of expanded clone.

v_call	clone_size	j_call	d_call	cdr3_aa	cdr3_nt
TRBV10-1	once	TRBJ2-1	-	CASSEVGTLSYNEQFF	TGCGCCAGCAGTGAGGTGGGGACTCTCTCCTACAATGAGCAGTTCTTC
TRBV5-1	-	TRBJ2-7	-	CASSSFTPSTPGVYEQYF	TGCGCCAGCAGCTCATTTACACCTTCGACGCCGGGGGTCTACGAGCAGTACTTC
TRBV30	-	TRBJ1-5	-	CAWSVWGAYQPQHF	TGTGCCTGGAGTGTCTGGGGCGCATATCAGCCCCAGCATTTT
TRBV6-5	once	TRBJ1-1	TRBD1	CASSSGQAGTEAFF	TGTGCCAGCAGTTCAGGACAGGCGGGCACTGAAGCTTTCTTT
TRBV28	-	TRBJ1-6	TRBD1	CASSSVVSDRAIPRDSPLHF	TGTGCCAGCAGCTCCGTCGTGAGTGACAGGGCCATACCCCGCGATTCACCCCTCCACTTT
TRBV6-5	-	TRBJ2-1	-	CASKRVAPQEQFF	TGTGCCAGCAAGCGAGTAGCCCCCCAGGAGCAGTTCTTC
TRBV5-8	-	TRBJ2-1	-	CASSPRDHYNEQFF	TGTGCCAGCAGCCCGCGGGACCACTACAATGAGCAGTTCTTC
TRBV5-1	-	TRBJ1-2	-	CASSLTDPGTGANYGYAF	TGCGCCAGCAGCTTGACGGACCCTGGGACGGGAGCTAACTATGGCTACGCCTTC
TRBV4-1	once	TRBJ1-2	-	CASSQAITGFPNYGYTF	TGCGCCAGCAGCCAAGCGATTACAGGGTTTCCGAACTATGGCTACACCTTC
TRBV7-3	-	TRBJ2-5	TRBD2	CASSLNGTSGGGETQYF	TGTGCCAGCAGCTTAAATGGGACTAGCGGGGGGGGAGAGACCCAGTACTTC
TRBV11-2	-	TRBJ2-2	-	CASNAQSTGELFF	TGTGCCAGCAACGCACAGAGCACCGGGGAGCTGTTTTTT
TRBV5-8	-	TRBJ1-2	TRBD1	CASSPIGDRGDFGGYTF	TGTGCCAGCAGCCCCATTGGGGACAGGGGAGATTTCGGGGGCTACACCTTC
TRBV5-1	-	TRBJ1-1	-	CASSEFGSGQINTEAFF	TGCGCCAGCAGCGAATTCGGATCGGGACAAATTAACACTGAAGCTTTCTTT
TRBV11-2	-	TRBJ2-7	TRBD2	CASSLLAGSSYEQYF	TGTGCCAGCAGCTTACTAGCGGGGAGCTCCTACGAGCAGTACTTC